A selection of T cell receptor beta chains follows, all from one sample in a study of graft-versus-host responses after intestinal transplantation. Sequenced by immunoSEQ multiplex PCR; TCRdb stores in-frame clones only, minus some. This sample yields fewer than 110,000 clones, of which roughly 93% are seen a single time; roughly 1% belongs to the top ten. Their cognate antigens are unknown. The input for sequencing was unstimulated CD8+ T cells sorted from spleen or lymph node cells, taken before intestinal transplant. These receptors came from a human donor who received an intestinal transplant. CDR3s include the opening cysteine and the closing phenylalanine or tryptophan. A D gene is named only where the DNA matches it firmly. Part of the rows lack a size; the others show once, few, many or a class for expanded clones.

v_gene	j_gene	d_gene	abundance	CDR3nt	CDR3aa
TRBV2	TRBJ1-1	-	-	TGTGCCAGCAAGCGAGGGAACACTGAAGCTTTCTTT	CASKRGNTEAFF
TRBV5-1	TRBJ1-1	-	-	TGCGCCAGCAGCTTGGAGCCGGGTTACACTGAAGCTTTCTTT	CASSLEPGYTEAFF
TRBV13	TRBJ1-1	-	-	TGTGCCAGCAGCTTCATGGGGGGCCCTGAAGCTTTCTTT	CASSFMGGPEAFF
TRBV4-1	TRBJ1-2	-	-	TGCGCCAGCAGCCAAAAGGCGACAGGCGCAATCTATGGCTACACCTTC	CASSQKATGAIYGYTF
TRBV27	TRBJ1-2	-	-	TGTGCCAGCAGTTTAGGGGGATCCTATGGCTACACCTTC	CASSLGGSYGYTF
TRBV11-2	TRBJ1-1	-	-	TGTGCCAGCAGCTCAACCACAGGGAAGGGAGTAGCTTTCTTT	CASSSTTGKGVAFF
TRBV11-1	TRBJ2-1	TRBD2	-	TGTGCCAGCAGCTTAGAAGGTAGCGGGGACGAGCAGTTCTTC	CASSLEGSGDEQFF
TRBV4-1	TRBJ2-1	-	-	TGCGCCAGCAGCCAAGACCGGGGGTACAATGAGCAGTTCTTC	CASSQDRGYNEQFF
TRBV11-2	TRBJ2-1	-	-	TGTGCCAGCAGCTTGGGGCAGGGTTTTGATGAGCAGTTCTTC	CASSLGQGFDEQFF
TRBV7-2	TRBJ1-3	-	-	TGTGCCAGCAGCTTATCTGGAAACACCATATATTTT	CASSLSGNTIYF
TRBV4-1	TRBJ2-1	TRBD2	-	TGCGCCAGCAGCCCCGGGGGGGAGCAGTTCTTC	CASSPGGEQFF
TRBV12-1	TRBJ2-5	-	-	TGTGCCAGCAGCTTTGGCTGGACTATTGTTGGCCAGACCCAGTACTTC	CASSFGWTIVGQTQYF
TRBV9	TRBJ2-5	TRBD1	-	TGTGCCAGCAGCGTTGGGACAGGAGAACAAGAGACCCAGTACTTC	CASSVGTGEQETQYF
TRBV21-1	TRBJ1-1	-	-	TGTGCCAGCAGCAAAGCAACCGGGAGACGGGACAGGGGGACTGAAGCTTTCTTT	CASSKATGRRDRGTEAFF
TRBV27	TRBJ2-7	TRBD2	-	TGTGCCAGCAGTTTATCGGGGGGGTACTCCTACGAGCAGTACTTC	CASSLSGGYSYEQYF
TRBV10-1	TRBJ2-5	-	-	TGCGCCAGCAGTGACCCCGGGCAAAAGCAGGAGACCCAGTACTTC	CASSDPGQKQETQYF
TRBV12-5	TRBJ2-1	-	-	TGTGCTAGTGGTTTGCCCCAGGTCTCCAGGTTGGTATCCAATGAGCAGTTCTTC	CASGLPQVSRLVSNEQFF
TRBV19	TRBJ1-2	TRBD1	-	TGTGCCAGTAGCGAAATGAGGGGGCCGGTTGGCTACACCTTC	CASSEMRGPVGYTF
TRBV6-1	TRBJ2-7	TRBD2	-	TGTGCCAGCAGTGAATACGGGGGGGAGCAGTACTTC	CASSEYGGEQYF
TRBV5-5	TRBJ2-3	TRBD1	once	TGTGCCAGCAGCTGGGGACAGGGAGAAGATACGCAGTATTTT	CASSWGQGEDTQYF
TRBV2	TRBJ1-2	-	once	TGTGCCAGCAGTGACACTAACATCCTTACCGCCCCTATCTATGGCTACACCTTC	CASSDTNILTAPIYGYTF
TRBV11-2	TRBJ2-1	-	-	TGTGCCAGCAGCTCCGGGGGAGAGCCATACAATGAGCAGTTCTTC	CASSSGGEPYNEQFF
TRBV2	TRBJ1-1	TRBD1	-	TGTGCCAGCAGTAGTCGGGCGGCAGGGGGCCTAGACACTGAAGCTTTCTTT	CASSSRAAGGLDTEAFF
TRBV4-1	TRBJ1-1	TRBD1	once	TGCGCCAGCAGCCAAGAGGAGGGGGCGAGGACTGAAGCTTTCTTT	CASSQEEGARTEAFF
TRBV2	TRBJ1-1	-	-	TGTGCCAGCAGTGAACAGCTCATGAACACTGAAGCTTTCTTT	CASSEQLMNTEAFF
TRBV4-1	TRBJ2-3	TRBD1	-	TGCGCCAGCAGCCAGGGGTCCTACAGGGGAAGAGATACGCAGTATTTT	CASSQGSYRGRDTQYF
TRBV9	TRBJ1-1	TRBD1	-	TGTGCCAGCAGCGGCGGACAGGGGGGAGGCACTGAAGCTTTCTTT	CASSGGQGGGTEAFF
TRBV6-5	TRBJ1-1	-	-	TGTGCCAGCAGTTCCTTGACCGTTCCCCGGAACACTGAAGCTTTCTTT	CASSSLTVPRNTEAFF
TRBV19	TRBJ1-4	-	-	TGTGCCAGTAAATTTGAGGGGGATGAAAAACTGTTTTTT	CASKFEGDEKLFF
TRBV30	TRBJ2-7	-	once	TGTGCCTGGAGTGTCAGTGTATACGAGCAGTACTTC	CAWSVSVYEQYF
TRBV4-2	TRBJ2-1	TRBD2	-	TGTGCCAGCAGCCAAGAGCGGGGGGGCCTCAATGAGCAGTTCTTC	CASSQERGGLNEQFF
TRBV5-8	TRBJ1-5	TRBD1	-	TGTGCCAGCAGCCCGGGACAGCAGCCCCAGCATTTT	CASSPGQQPQHF
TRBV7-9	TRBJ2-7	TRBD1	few	TGTGCCAGCAGCTCAGGGGGGACAGGGCACTACGAGCAGTACTTC	CASSSGGTGHYEQYF
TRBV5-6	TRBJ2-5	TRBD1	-	TGTGCCAGCAGCCGAGGGACAGCAGGCGCCCAGTACTTC	CASSRGTAGAQYF
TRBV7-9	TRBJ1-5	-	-	TGTGCCAGCAGCTCTACGCGGGGGACGGTAAATCAGCCCCAGCATTTT	CASSSTRGTVNQPQHF
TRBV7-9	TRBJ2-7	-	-	TGTGCCAGCAGCGCCCCCTACGAGCAGTACTTC	CASSAPYEQYF
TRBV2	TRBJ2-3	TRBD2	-	TGTGCCAGCAGGACGAGCGGGATTAGCACAGATACGCAGTATTTT	CASRTSGISTDTQYF
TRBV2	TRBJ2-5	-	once	TGTGCCAGCAGTGATCCGGGGTATTCGGAGACCCAGTACTTC	CASSDPGYSETQYF
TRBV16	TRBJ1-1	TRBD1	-	TGTGCCAGCAGCCACCCGACAGGGGAGAGCACTGAAGCTTTCTTT	CASSHPTGESTEAFF